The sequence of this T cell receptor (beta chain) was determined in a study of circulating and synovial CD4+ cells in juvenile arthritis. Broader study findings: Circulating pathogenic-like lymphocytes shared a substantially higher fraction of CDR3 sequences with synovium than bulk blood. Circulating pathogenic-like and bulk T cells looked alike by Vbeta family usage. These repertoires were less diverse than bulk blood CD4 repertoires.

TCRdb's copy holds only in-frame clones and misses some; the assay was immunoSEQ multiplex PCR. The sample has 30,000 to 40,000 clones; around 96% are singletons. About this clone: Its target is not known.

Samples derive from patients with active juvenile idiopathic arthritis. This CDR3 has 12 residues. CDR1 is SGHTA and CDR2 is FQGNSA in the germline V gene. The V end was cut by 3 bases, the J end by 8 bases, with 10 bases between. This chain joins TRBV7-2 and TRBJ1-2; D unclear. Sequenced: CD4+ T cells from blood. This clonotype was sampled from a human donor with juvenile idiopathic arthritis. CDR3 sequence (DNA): TGTGCCAGCAGCTTTACCCCGGGGGGCTACACCTTC. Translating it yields CASSFTPGGYTF.